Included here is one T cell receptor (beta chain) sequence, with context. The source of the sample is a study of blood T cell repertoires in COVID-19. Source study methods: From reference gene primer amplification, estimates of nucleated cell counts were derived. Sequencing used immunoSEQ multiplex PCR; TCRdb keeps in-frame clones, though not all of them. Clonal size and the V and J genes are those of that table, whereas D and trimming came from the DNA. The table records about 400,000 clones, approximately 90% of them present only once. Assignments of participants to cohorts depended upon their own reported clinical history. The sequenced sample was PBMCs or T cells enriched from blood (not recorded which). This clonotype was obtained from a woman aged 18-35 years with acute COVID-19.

CDR3 amino acids: CASSENAASGANVLTF. CDR3 sequence (DNA): TGTGCCAGCAGTGAAAATGCGGCTTCTGGGGCCAACGTCCTGACTTTC. The chain joins TRBV25-1 to TRBJ2-6; no clear D gene. The CDR3 covers 16 residues. The ends were cut back, 2 bases at V and 1 base at J, with 9 bases in the middle. In germline, CDR1 is MGHDK, CDR2 SYGVNS. The full variable domain, with the rest looked up from reference TRBV25-1 and TRBJ2-6, is EADIYQTPRYLVIGTGKKITLECSQTMGHDKMYWYQQDPGMELHLIHYSYGVNSTEKGDLSSESTVSRIRTEHFPLTLESARPSHTSQYLCASSENAASGANVLTFGAGSRLTVL.